Following are 27 T cell receptor beta chains from one sample sequenced in a study of CD8+CD57+ T cells in acquired aplastic anemia. Profiles of TCR beta VDJ and CDR3 were generated from a genomic DNA template. TCRdb re-derived calls from the reads in MiXCR, one entry per CDR3 protein. The profile shows under 200,000 distinct CDR3 sequences, about 60% of them singletons. The sequencing sample was made of sorted CD4+, CD8+, or CD8+CD57+ T cells (not recorded which) from PBMCs. The receptors stem from a human donor in good health.

The chain employs TRBV12-3 or TRBV12-4 and TRBJ2-1; 9 bases line up with TRBD2. CDR3 size: 15 residues. J gave up 4 bases and V 6 bases, and 7 bases lay outside the gene matches. CDR3 protein: CASRLLTSGYNEQFF. The CDR3 DNA is TGTGCCAGCAGGTTACTAACTAGCGGGTACAATGAGCAGTTCTTC.

As regards this clonotype: A much larger clone is a single base away; this may be a read error. The chain couples TRBV6-2 or TRBV6-3 to TRBJ1-2; D is unresolved. This CDR3 is 12 amino acids long. Germline V gene sequence: CDR1 MNHEY, CDR2 SVGEGT. The CDR3 loop is CASSHGDYSYTF. CDR3 DNA: TGTGCCAGCAGTCACGGAGACTATAGCTACACCTTC.

The chain uses TRBV7-2 and TRBJ1-5, with 8 bases lining up with TRBD1. The germline CDR1 and CDR2 sequences are SGHTA and FQGNSA. The trim removed 5 bases at V and 6 bases at J, leaving 9 bases unmatched. The CDR3 is 15 residues long. In nucleotides, the CDR3 is TGTGCCAGCAGCCCGGACAGGGTGGGAGGTCAGCCCCAGCATTTT. As protein: CASSPDRVGGQPQHF.

As concerns this clonotype: With a much larger clone just one base away, this may be a read error. The V gene is TRBV4-1, the J gene TRBJ2-2; D not certain. The V gene's germline CDR1 is MGHRA and CDR2 YSYEKL. The V end lost 4 bases, the J end lost 5 bases, and 17 bases lay between the germline ends. The CDR3 sequence is 16 residues long. The CDR3, as DNA: TGCGCCAGCAGCCCGACTCCAGAGAGTGGGACCGGGGAGCTGTTTTTT. Translated, it gives CASSPTPESGTGELFF.

The chain employs TRBV20-1 and TRBJ1-2, with a possible D match to TRBD1 (5 bases). Trimming shortened V by 3 bases and J by 4 bases, and 15 bases separated the two germline ends. This CDR3 spans 14 amino acids. Germline V CDR1 and CDR2: DFQATT, SNEGSKA (reference sequence). The chain's CDR3 is CSASRQNGGYGYTF. As DNA, the CDR3 is TGCAGTGCTAGTAGGCAGAATGGGGGCTATGGCTACACCTTC.

The rearrangement joins TRBV4-3 to TRBJ2-3; tentative D call: TRBD2 (7 bases). V was pared by 4 bases and J by 5 bases, with 16 bases between. This CDR3 comprises 15 residues. Germline CDR1 LGHNA, CDR2 YSLEER. The CDR3 sequence is CASSLRGGGGDTQYF. The CDR3 DNA is TGCGCCAGCAGCCTTCGGGGCGGGGGCGGAGATACGCAGTATTTT.

A word on this clonotype: A read error may produce the germline difference seen at one junction end. The V gene is TRBV10-3, the J gene TRBJ1-2; no clear D gene. The CDR3 extends over 14 amino acids. Germline lookup yields CDR1 ENHRY and CDR2 SYGVKD. In DNA, the CDR3 is TGTGCCAGCAGTTATTCGGTGCGGACGGTTGGCTACACCTTC. It codes for CASSYSVRTVGYTF.

This chain connects TRBV20-1 to TRBJ1-2; weak D call: TRBD1 (6 bases). From germline, CDR1 is DFQATT and CDR2 SNEGSKA (reference sequence). The CDR3 is 13 amino acids. V shed 2 bases and J shed 8 bases, with 15 bases lying between them. CDR3 sequence (DNA): TGCAGTGCTAGACCTACAGGGCTCGGGGGCTACACCTTC. Residues: CSARPTGLGGYTF.

For this clonotype: This may come from a read error, since a much larger clone is one base off. The rearrangement uses TRBV11-3 and TRBJ2-1; TRBD2 matches 10 bases. CDR1 SGHNT and CDR2 YENEEA come from the germline V gene. The CDR3 is made up of 14 amino acids. As DNA, the CDR3 is TGTGCCAGCAGCGAACCGGGACTAGCGAATGATCAGTTCTTC. Translating gives CASSEPGLANDQFF.

The chain links TRBV9 to TRBJ1-1, with no clear D. This CDR3 has 15 amino acids. The ends were cut back, 0 bases at V and 4 bases at J, with 13 bases in the middle. CDR1 is SGDLS and CDR2 is YYNGEE in the germline V gene. The CDR3 DNA reads as TGTGCCAGCAGCGTAGAAGGCACAGCCATCACTGAAGCTTTCTTT. Amino acids: CASSVEGTAITEAFF.

The rearrangement joins TRBV7-9 to TRBJ2-2, with D possibly being TRBD2 (6 bases). The CDR3 spans 13 residues. The germline V and J ends were trimmed by 6 bases and 6 bases, with 11 bases remaining between them. Germline V gene sequence: CDR1 SEHNR, CDR2 FQNEAQ (reference sequence). The CDR3 protein is CASRGGDAGELFF. For the CDR3, the DNA is TGTGCCAGCAGAGGCGGGGACGCCGGGGAGCTGTTTTTT.

The sample holds many counts of this clonotype. The chain has TRBV27 and TRBJ2-7; D is possibly TRBD1 (5 bases). This CDR3 region has 14 residues. V lost 5 bases and J 1 base, leaving 12 bases between the germline ends. CDR1 and CDR2 (germline): MNHEY, SMNVEV (reference sequence). The chain's CDR3 is CASSGAQQSYEQYF. The CDR3, as DNA: TGTGCCAGCAGTGGGGCCCAACAATCCTACGAGCAGTACTTC.

This sequence joins TRBV7-6 and TRBJ2-5, with a weak D call TRBD1 (6 bases). Germline V gives CDR1 SGHVS, CDR2 FNYEAQ. The CDR3 loop spans 14 amino acids. Trimming shortened V by 5 bases and J by 0 bases, and 10 bases separated the two germline ends. The CDR3 spells CASSPRGYQETQYF. The CDR3 DNA reads as TGTGCCAGCAGCCCGAGGGGGTACCAAGAGACCCAGTACTTC.

This clonotype showed up just a few times. The CDR3 region has the DNA TGCGCCAGCAGCGGAGACGGTTACGAGCAGTACTTC. It yields the protein CASSGDGYEQYF. The rearrangement joins TRBV5-1 to TRBJ2-7; no reliable D call. This CDR3 is built from 12 residues. Trimming cost V 4 bases and J 4 bases, with 9 bases left between them. Looked up from germline, CDR1 is SGHRS and CDR2 is YFSETQ.

Worth noting for this clonotype: Relative to the germline gene, one junction end is altered; a read error may explain this. V is TRBV10-2 and J is TRBJ2-5, with TRBD1 matching 12 bases. In germline, CDR1 is WSHSY, CDR2 SAAADI. The CDR3 has 17 residues. CDR3 in DNA: TGCGCCAGCAGTCCTCGGGACAGGGGGCGGAGGCAAGGGACCCAGTACTTC. Protein product: CASSPRDRGRRQGTQYF.

The sample holds a few counts of this clonotype. The gene calls are TRBV5-1 and TRBJ1-2; D might be TRBD1 (5 bases). V was shortened by 3 bases and J by 3 bases, with 9 bases between the two germline ends. Germline CDR1 SGHRS, CDR2 YFSETQ. The CDR3 loop spans 13 amino acids. The DNA of the CDR3 is TGCGCCAGCAGCTCCGGGACGGACTATGGCTACACCTTC. Its protein product is CASSSGTDYGYTF.

The chain has TRBV7-9 and TRBJ2-7, with D tentatively TRBD1 (6 bases). This CDR3 is 17 amino acids long. The ends were cut back, 3 bases at V and 2 bases at J, with 20 bases in the middle. Per germline, CDR1 SEHNR and CDR2 FQNEAQ (reference sequence). The CDR3 coding sequence is TGTGCCAGCAGCTTGGCCACCAACCGGGACAATGCCTACGAGCAGTACTTC. It specifies CASSLATNRDNAYEQYF.

Comment on this clonotype: A much larger clone differs by one base, so this may be a read error. The rearrangement joins TRBV19 to TRBJ2-2; D perhaps matches TRBD1 (6 bases). This CDR3 comprises 14 residues. CDR1 and CDR2 from the germline V gene are LNHDA and SQIVND (reference sequence). The CDR3 sequence is CASTPGHNTGELLF. CDR3 in DNA: TGTGCCAGTACCCCGGGACATAACACCGGGGAGCTGCTTTTT.

The chain is built from TRBV7-2 and TRBJ2-3, with TRBD1 matching over 7 bases. Germline assignment: CDR1 SGHTA and CDR2 FQGNSA. The CDR3 contains 18 residues. V shed 4 bases and J 6 bases; nucleotides not matched to a gene: 19. CDR3 amino acids: CASSSPSHYRGYSDTQYF. The CDR3 nucleotides are TGTGCCAGCAGCTCCCCCTCCCACTACAGGGGATATTCGGATACGCAGTATTTT. The full variable domain, in which reference TRBV7-2 and TRBJ2-3 provide the parts outside the CDR3, is GAGVSQSPSNKVTEKGKDVELRCDPISGHTALYWYRQSLGQGLEFLIYFQGNSAPDKSGLPSDRFSAERTGGSVSTLTIQRTQQEDSAVYLCASSSPSHYRGYSDTQYFGPGTRLTVL.

On this clonotype itself: A junction end diverges from the germline sequence, so it may reflect a read error. The V and J genes are TRBV6-5 and TRBJ1-2, with 7 bases fitting TRBD1. CDR3 length: 14 residues. Germline CDR1 reads MNHEY; CDR2 reads SVGAGI. The chain's CDR3 is CASSNSGTAYGYTF. In DNA form, the CDR3 reads TGTGCCAGCAGTAACTCCGGGACAGCCTATGGCTACACCTTC.

This clonotype was seen a handful of times. The chain combines TRBV19 with TRBJ1-6; D is unresolved. V lost 3 bases, J lost 9 bases, and 12 bases lay in between. The CDR3 contains 14 residues. Germline assignment: CDR1 LNHDA and CDR2 SQIVND (reference sequence). The CDR3, as DNA: TGTGCCAGTAGTATGTCGTCGCCAACTTCACCCCTCCACTTT. Translating it yields CASSMSSPTSPLHF.

CDR3 in DNA: TGCAGTGCTAGGGACAGGGGCCACGAGCAGTACTTC. It yields the protein CSARDRGHEQYF. This sequence joins TRBV20-1 and TRBJ2-7, with 9 bases matching TRBD1. The CDR3 runs to 12 residues. With V trimmed by 3 bases and J by 5 bases, 2 bases remained unmatched. Germline CDR1 is DFQATT and CDR2 is SNEGSKA (reference sequence).

This clonotype has at least ten counts. CDR3 residues: CASRSRERIYEQYF. The CDR3 nucleotides read TGTGCCAGCAGATCCCGGGAAAGGATATACGAGCAGTACTTC. This chain uses TRBV6-2 or TRBV6-3 with TRBJ2-7; TRBD2 might be the D (5 bases). Germline V gene data show CDR1 as MNHEY and CDR2 as SVGEGT. Trimming removed 6 bases from V and 4 bases from J, with 16 bases in between. The CDR3 has 14 residues.

The chain employs TRBV5-4 and TRBJ2-7, with TRBD1 matching 11 bases. This CDR3 is built from 15 residues. The germline V gene encodes CDR1 SGHNT and CDR2 YYREEE (reference sequence). J gave up 2 bases and V 0 bases, and 1 base lay outside the gene matches. For the CDR3, the DNA is TGTGCCAGCAGCTTGGGGGACAGGGGGACCTACGAGCAGTACTTC. This encodes CASSLGDRGTYEQYF.

This clonotype was recorded many times. The rearrangement uses TRBV12-3 or TRBV12-4 and TRBJ2-1; D is possibly TRBD1 (6 bases). The CDR3 runs to 16 residues. V dropped 2 bases and J dropped 7 bases, with 18 bases sitting between them. CDR3 nucleotides: TGTGCCAGCAGTTTATTTATTACAGGGTCCGAGAATGAGCAGTTCTTC. This codes for CASSLFITGSENEQFF.

This clonotype has at least ten counts. The chain links TRBV7-2 to TRBJ1-1; D is ambiguous. The CDR3 contains 15 residues. The germline V and J ends were trimmed by 1 base and 0 bases, with 9 bases remaining between them. CDR1 and CDR2 (germline): SGHTA, FQGNSA. CDR3 sequence reads: CASSLVADLNTEAFF. CDR3 coding DNA: TGTGCCAGCAGCTTAGTTGCGGACCTGAACACTGAAGCTTTCTTT. The entire variable domain, with the rest obtained from reference TRBV7-2 and TRBJ1-1, is as follows: GAGVSQSPSNKVTEKGKDVELRCDPISGHTALYWYRQSLGQGLEFLIYFQGNSAPDKSGLPSDRFSAERTGGSVSTLTIQRTQQEDSAVYLCASSLVADLNTEAFFGQGTRLTVV.

As concerns this clonotype: This may be a read error, as it is one base from a much larger clone. The chain combines TRBV6-1 with TRBJ1-2; D possibly corresponds to TRBD1 (5 bases). This CDR3 comprises 15 residues. Germline CDR1 is MNHNS and CDR2 is SASEGT. The CDR3 protein is CAGSYLVRADYGYTF. The CDR3 DNA follows: TGTGCCGGCAGTTACCTCGTCAGGGCCGACTATGGCTACACCTTC.